The TCR beta chain described here comes from a study of cytomegalovirus exposure and HLA in healthy donors. Study-level information: HLA-typed donors contributed about 85 million unique TCRs, which were held in an early data release. Study-wide points: In an earlier analysis, about 87% or about 30%: the productive usage of most TCR beta V segments. Fewer N-insertions (relative to the 666-donor mean) were reportedly seen in an Asian-associated ancestry cluster in a later analysis. Overall, about 160 TCR beta chains were annotated as cytomegalovirus-associated.

PCR amplification relied on 60 Vbeta primers (plus 13 Jbeta primers). Produced via immunoSEQ multiplex PCR; TCRdb's table is partial and in-frame only. This sample has 210,000 or so clones, with over 70% found just once. V dropped 6 bases and J dropped 0 bases, with 12 bases sitting between them. Germline CDR1 MNHEY, CDR2 SVGAGI. The CDR3 is made up of 15 amino acids. About this clone: Its target is unknown.

The sequenced sample was PBMCs. This receptor was identified in a boy between 2 and 15 years old in good health and CMV-seronegative. V gene TRBV6-5 combines with J gene TRBJ2-1, with D perhaps matching TRBD2 (6 bases). The CDR3 DNA reads as TGTGCCAGCAGCCGGGTGCGGGGCTCCTACAATGAGCAGTTCTTC. It yields the protein CASSRVRGSYNEQFF.